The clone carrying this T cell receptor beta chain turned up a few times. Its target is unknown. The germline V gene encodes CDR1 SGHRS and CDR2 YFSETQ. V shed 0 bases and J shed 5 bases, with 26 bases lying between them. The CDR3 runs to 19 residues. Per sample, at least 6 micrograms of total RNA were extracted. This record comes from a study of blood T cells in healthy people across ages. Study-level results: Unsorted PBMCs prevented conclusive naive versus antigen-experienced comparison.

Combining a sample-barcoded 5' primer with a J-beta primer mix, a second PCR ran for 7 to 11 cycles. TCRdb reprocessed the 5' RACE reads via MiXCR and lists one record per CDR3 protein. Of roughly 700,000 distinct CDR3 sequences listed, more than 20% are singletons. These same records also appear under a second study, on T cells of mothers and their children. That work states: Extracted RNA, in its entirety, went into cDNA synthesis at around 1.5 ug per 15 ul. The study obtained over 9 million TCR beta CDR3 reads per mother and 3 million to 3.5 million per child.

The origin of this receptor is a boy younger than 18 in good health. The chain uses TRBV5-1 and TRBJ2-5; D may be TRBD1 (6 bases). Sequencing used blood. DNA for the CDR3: TGCGCCAGCAGCTTGGATAGGGGGACCACAGCGAGTTTGTTGGAGACCCAGTACTTC. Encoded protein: CASSLDRGTTASLLETQYF.